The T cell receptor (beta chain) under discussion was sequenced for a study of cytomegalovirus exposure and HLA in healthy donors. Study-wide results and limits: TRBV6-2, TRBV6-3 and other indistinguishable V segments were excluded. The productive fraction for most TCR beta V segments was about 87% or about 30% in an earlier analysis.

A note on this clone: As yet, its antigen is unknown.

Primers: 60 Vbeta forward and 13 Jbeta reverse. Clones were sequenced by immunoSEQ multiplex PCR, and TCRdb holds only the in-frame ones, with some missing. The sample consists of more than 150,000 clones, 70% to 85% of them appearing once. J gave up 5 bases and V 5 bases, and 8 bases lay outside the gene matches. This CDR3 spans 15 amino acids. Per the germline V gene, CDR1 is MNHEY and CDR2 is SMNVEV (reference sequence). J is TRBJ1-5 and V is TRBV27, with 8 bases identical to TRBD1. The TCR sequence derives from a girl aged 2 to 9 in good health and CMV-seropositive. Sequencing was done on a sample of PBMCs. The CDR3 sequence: CASSAGTGPYQPQHF. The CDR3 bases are TGTGCCAGCAGTGCCGGGACAGGTCCCTATCAGCCCCAGCATTTT.